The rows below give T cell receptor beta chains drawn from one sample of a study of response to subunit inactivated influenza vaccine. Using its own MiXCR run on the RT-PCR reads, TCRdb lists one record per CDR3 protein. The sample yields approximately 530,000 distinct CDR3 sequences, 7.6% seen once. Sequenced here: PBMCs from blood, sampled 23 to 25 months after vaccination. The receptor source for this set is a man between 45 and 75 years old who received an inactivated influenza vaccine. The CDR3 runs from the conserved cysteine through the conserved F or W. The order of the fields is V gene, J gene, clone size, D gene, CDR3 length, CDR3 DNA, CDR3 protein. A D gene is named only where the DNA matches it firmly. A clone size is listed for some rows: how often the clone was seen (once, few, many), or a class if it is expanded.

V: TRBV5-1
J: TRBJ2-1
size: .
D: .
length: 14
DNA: TGCGCCAGCAGCTTGGGTGGGGCGGACAATGAGCAGTTCTTC
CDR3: CASSLGGADNEQFF

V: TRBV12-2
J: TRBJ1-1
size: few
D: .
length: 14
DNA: TGTGCAAGTCGCTTAGCCAGAATGAACACTGAAGCTTTCTTT
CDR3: CASRLARMNTEAFF

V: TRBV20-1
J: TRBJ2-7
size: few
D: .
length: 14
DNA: TGCAGTGCTAGTGTCACGACAGGAGTGAGTGAGCAGTACTTC
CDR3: CSASVTTGVSEQYF

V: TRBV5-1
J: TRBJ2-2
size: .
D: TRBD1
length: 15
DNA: TGCGCCAGCACCCTGGGACAGGGTTATCTCGGGGAGCTGTTTTTT
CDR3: CASTLGQGYLGELFF

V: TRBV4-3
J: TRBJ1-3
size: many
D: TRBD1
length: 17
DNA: TGCGCCAGCAGCCGCCAAACAGGGGCGCAGGTTGGAAACACCATATATTTT
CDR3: CASSRQTGAQVGNTIYF

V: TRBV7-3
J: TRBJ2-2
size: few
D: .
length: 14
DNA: TGTGCCAGCAGCATGAGGGCAAACACCGGGGAGCTGTTTTTT
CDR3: CASSMRANTGELFF

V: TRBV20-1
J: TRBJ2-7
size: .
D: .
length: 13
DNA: TGCAGTGCTCCCTCTCCCGGCTCCTACGAGCAGTACTTC
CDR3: CSAPSPGSYEQYF

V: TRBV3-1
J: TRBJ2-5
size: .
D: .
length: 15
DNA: TGTGCCAGCAGCCAAGTGACGGGTCCTCAAGAGACCCAGTACTTC
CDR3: CASSQVTGPQETQYF

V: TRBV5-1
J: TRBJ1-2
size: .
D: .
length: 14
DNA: TGCGCCAGCAGCCCTGAAGCGGGGGGCTATGGCTACACCTTC
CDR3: CASSPEAGGYGYTF

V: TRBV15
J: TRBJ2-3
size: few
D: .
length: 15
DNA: TGTGCCACCAGCAGAGATCTCGGGAGCACAGATACGCAGTATTTT
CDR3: CATSRDLGSTDTQYF

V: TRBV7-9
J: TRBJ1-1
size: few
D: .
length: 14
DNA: TGTGCCAGCAGCCCCACAATTATTAACACTGAAGCTTTCTTT
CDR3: CASSPTIINTEAFF

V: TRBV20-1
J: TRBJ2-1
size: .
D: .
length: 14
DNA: TGCAGTGCCGCTAGCGACAGCTCCTACAATGAGCAGTTCTTC
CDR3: CSAASDSSYNEQFF

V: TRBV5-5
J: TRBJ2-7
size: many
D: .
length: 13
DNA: TGTGCCAGCAGCTTGGGACTAACCGTCGAGCAGTACTTC
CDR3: CASSLGLTVEQYF

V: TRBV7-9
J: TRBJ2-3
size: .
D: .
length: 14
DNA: TGTGCCAGCACCGGGGGGCCGATAGCAGATACGCAGTATTTT
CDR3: CASTGGPIADTQYF

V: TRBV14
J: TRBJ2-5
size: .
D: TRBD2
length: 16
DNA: TGTGCCAGCAGCCAAGTATGGAATAGCGGGGTGGTGATCCAGTACTTC
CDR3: CASSQVWNSGVVIQYF

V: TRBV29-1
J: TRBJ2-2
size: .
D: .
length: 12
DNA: TGCAGCGTGCGGACGCCTACCGGGGAGCTGTTTTTT
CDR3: CSVRTPTGELFF

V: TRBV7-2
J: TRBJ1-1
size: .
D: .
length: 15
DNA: TGTGCCAGCAGCTCCGCGCACAGGGTGGTAACTGAAGCTTTCTTT
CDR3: CASSSAHRVVTEAFF

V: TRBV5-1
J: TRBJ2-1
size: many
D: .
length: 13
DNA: TGCGCCAGCAGTCAGGCCGGGTCCAATGAGCAGTTCTTC
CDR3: CASSQAGSNEQFF

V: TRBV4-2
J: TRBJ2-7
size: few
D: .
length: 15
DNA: TGTGCCAGCAGCCAACCCACCGGGACTTCATACGAGCAGTACTTC
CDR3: CASSQPTGTSYEQYF

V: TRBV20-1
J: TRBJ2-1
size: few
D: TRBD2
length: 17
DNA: TGCAGTGCTAGAGACACAAGATTAGCGGGAGATTTCAATGAGCAGTTCTTC
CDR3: CSARDTRLAGDFNEQFF

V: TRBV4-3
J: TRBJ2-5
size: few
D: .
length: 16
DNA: TGCGCCAGCAGCCAAGATTATGGGGAGTTCCAAGAGACCCAGTACTTC
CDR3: CASSQDYGEFQETQYF

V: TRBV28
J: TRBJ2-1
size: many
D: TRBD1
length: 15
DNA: TGTGCCAGCAGCATAGACAGGGGAATCAGGAATGAGCAGTTCTTC
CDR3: CASSIDRGIRNEQFF

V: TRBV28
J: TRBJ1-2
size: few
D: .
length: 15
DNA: TGTGCCAGCAGTCGCACTCGCCGGGGATGGGGTGGCTACACCTTC
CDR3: CASSRTRRGWGGYTF